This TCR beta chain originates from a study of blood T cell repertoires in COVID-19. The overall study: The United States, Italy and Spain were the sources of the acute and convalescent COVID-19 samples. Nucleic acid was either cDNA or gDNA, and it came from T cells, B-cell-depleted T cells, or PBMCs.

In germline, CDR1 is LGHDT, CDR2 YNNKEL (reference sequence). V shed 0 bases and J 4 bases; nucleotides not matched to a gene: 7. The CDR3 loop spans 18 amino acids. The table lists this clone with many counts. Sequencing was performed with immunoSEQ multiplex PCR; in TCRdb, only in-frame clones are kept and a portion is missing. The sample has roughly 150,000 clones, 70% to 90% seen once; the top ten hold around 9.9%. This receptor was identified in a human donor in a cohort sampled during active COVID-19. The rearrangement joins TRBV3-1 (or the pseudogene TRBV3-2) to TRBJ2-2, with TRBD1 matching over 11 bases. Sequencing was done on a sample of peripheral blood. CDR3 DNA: TGTGCCAGCAGCCAAGAGTCAGGACAGGGGGCTGGCACCGGGGAGCTGTTTTTT. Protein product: CASSQESGQGAGTGELFF.